This entry lists 15 T cell receptor beta chains sequenced from one sample in a study of cytomegalovirus exposure and HLA in healthy donors. The PCR used 60 Vbeta and 13 Jbeta primers. Generated by immunoSEQ multiplex PCR, the TCRdb table keeps only in-frame clones and is missing some. The top ten clones hold less than 4.5% of a sample with some 170,000 clones, just over 75% of them seen once. Sequenced: PBMCs. These receptors were obtained from a woman between 55 and 75 years old in good health and CMV-seropositive.

The chain carries TRBV28 and TRBJ1-5; D perhaps matches TRBD1 (5 bases). The germline V gene encodes CDR1 MDHEN and CDR2 SYDVKM. The CDR3 totals 15 residues. The V end lost 2 bases, the J end lost 1 base, and 9 bases lay between the germline ends. The chain's CDR3 is CASSLASGSNQPQHF. DNA for the CDR3: TGTGCCAGCAGTTTAGCGTCAGGGAGCAATCAGCCCCAGCATTTT.

This chain connects TRBV4-3 to TRBJ2-2, with a tentative D call TRBD1 (6 bases). Germline CDR1 is LGHNA and CDR2 is YSLEER. V was clipped by 0 bases and J by 0 bases, with 11 bases between them. The CDR3 consists of 17 residues. The chain's CDR3 is CASSQDIRTANTGELFF. The CDR3 coding sequence is TGCGCCAGCAGCCAAGATATCAGGACAGCGAACACCGGGGAGCTGTTTTTT.

Details on this clone: One junction end does not reproduce the germline sequence, and a read error may be involved. CDR3 sequence (DNA): TGTGCCAGTAGCGGAGGCAGCTATGGCTACACCTTC. It encodes CASSGGSYGYTF. The chain employs TRBV9 and TRBJ1-2; no clear D. CDR1 SGDLS and CDR2 YYNGEE come from the germline V gene. The CDR3 length is 12 residues.

The chain has TRBV5-4 and TRBJ2-2; TRBD2 aligns across 11 bases. J lost 7 bases, V lost 3 bases, and 2 bases had no gene match. Germline V gene lookup returns CDR1 SGHNT and CDR2 YYREEE (reference sequence). The CDR3 covers 14 residues. In nucleotides, the CDR3 is TGTGCCAGCAGCTCGGGACTAGCGGACGGGGAGCTGTTTTTT. It yields the protein CASSSGLADGELFF.

The chain joins TRBV18 to TRBJ1-3; D gene ambiguous. The germline gives CDR1 KGHSH, CDR2 LQKENI. With 3 bases removed from V and 0 bases from J, the gap between germline ends came to 12 bases. The CDR3 is 16 residues long. The CDR3 DNA reads TGTGCCAGCTCACCGTCGCGAGCCCGCTCTGGAAACACCATATATTTT. It specifies CASSPSRARSGNTIYF.

V is TRBV28 and J is TRBJ1-2; D not certain. CDR3 size: 14 residues. V lost 2 bases and J lost 8, with 15 bases in between. Germline lookup yields CDR1 MDHEN and CDR2 SYDVKM. CDR3 DNA: TGTGCCAGCAGTTTAAGCGGGTCAGGAAGAGGCTACACCTTC. Translation: CASSLSGSGRGYTF.

In DNA form, the CDR3 reads TGTGCCTGGAGGGAACAGGGGGCGTTCACTGAAGCTTTCTTT. Its translation: CAWREQGAFTEAFF. This chain uses TRBV30 with TRBJ1-1, with 9 bases fitting TRBD1. Germline trimming cut 3 bases from V and 4 bases from J; bases unmatched to any gene: 6. The CDR3 has 14 amino acids. In germline, CDR1 is GTSNPN, CDR2 SVGIG (reference sequence).

The chain carries TRBV10-1 and TRBJ2-5; 16 bases fit TRBD2. Germline CDR1 WNHNN, CDR2 SYGVQD (reference sequence). The CDR3 runs to 21 residues. V was clipped by 0 bases and J by 7 bases; unmatched bases: 17. Here the CDR3 reads CASSESRRHGTSGRAFGTQYF. CDR3 sequence (DNA): TGCGCCAGCAGTGAGTCAAGGAGGCACGGGACTAGCGGGAGGGCCTTCGGGACCCAGTACTTC.

The chain recombines TRBV5-4 with TRBJ1-2; TRBD1 agrees at 10 bases. Germline V gene lookup returns CDR1 SGHNT and CDR2 YYREEE (reference sequence). V lost 4 bases and J lost 4; bases outside the gene matches: 4. The CDR3 is made up of 14 amino acids. The CDR3 nucleotides are TGTGCCAGCAGCCTCCGGGACAGGGGCTATGGCTACACCTTC. Its protein product is CASSLRDRGYGYTF.

The genes are TRBV30 and TRBJ1-6; the D gene is possibly TRBD1 (6 bases). Germline V gene data show CDR1 as GTSNPN and CDR2 as SVGIG (reference sequence). The CDR3 totals 14 residues. Trimming shortened V by 3 bases and J by 5 bases, and 11 bases separated the two germline ends. The DNA of the CDR3 is TGTGCCTGGAGCCTGGACAGAAATAATTCACCCCTCCACTTT. This gives the protein CAWSLDRNNSPLHF.

The J gene is TRBJ2-1, the V gene TRBV6-1; no firm D call. The CDR3 is made up of 15 amino acids. Trimming pared 7 bases from V and 3 bases from J, leaving 16 bases between. Germline V gene data show CDR1 as MNHNS and CDR2 as SASEGT. The CDR3: CASTPPQVGYNEQFF. The CDR3 DNA reads TGTGCCAGCACTCCCCCCCAGGTTGGCTACAATGAGCAGTTCTTC.

The chain is built from TRBV6-4 and TRBJ2-3; D might be TRBD2 (6 bases). Germline V lookup: CDR1 MRHNA, CDR2 SNTAGT. The CDR3 is 13 amino acids. V lost 7 bases, J lost 3 bases, and 11 bases lay in between. CDR3 loop: CASKGGMTDTQYF. The CDR3 coding sequence is TGTGCCAGCAAGGGCGGGATGACAGATACGCAGTATTTT.

CDR3 bases: TGTGCCAGCAGCCCCCCACTTGGCGGGAGGGCCGGGTACGAGCAGTACTTC. It is translated as CASSPPLGGRAGYEQYF. The chain combines TRBV7-9 with TRBJ2-7, with TRBD2 identical over 9 bases. Germline assignment: CDR1 SEHNR and CDR2 FQNEAQ (reference sequence). This CDR3 contains 17 residues. V was pared by 5 bases and J by 4 bases, with 15 bases of the junction left unmatched.

The chain links TRBV28 to TRBJ2-3, with 11 bases aligning to TRBD2. The V and J ends lost 5 bases and 2 bases, in that order; junction bases with no gene match: 6. Germline V gene data show CDR1 as MDHEN and CDR2 as SYDVKM. CDR3 length: 16 residues. The CDR3 loop reads CASSGIAGGFTDTQYF. For the CDR3, the DNA is TGTGCCAGCAGTGGAATAGCGGGGGGGTTCACAGATACGCAGTATTTT.

V gene TRBV9 combines with J gene TRBJ2-5, with 15 nucleotides matching TRBD2. The CDR3 length is 16 residues. V lost 4 bases, J lost 5 bases, and 6 bases stayed unmatched. Germline V gene lookup returns CDR1 SGDLS and CDR2 YYNGEE. The CDR3 DNA is TGTGCCAGCAGCCCCGGGACTAGCGGGAGGTCGGAGACCCAGTACTTC. Translating gives CASSPGTSGRSETQYF.